These 24 T cell receptor beta chains were sequenced from one sample in a study of T cell responses to AZD1222 COVID-19 vaccine. Clones were read by immunoSEQ multiplex PCR, and TCRdb kept only the in-frame ones, dropping some. Of about 84,000 clones detected, about 86% appear once; the ten largest clones hold around 5.4%. Sequenced material: peripheral blood, taken 28 days after the second AZD1222 dose. The origin of the receptors is an adult who received the AZD1222 COVID-19 vaccine.

This chain links TRBV27 with TRBJ2-7; D is perhaps TRBD1 (5 bases). Per the germline V gene, CDR1 is MNHEY and CDR2 is SMNVEV (reference sequence). Trimming stripped 6 bases from V and 2 bases from J, with 11 bases between. The CDR3 has 13 amino acids. This CDR3 is CASSQGSPYEQYF. In nucleotides, the CDR3 is TGTGCCAGCAGCCAGGGATCCCCCTACGAGCAGTACTTC.

This clone was detected once. The chain combines TRBV21-1 with TRBJ2-7; the table's TRBD2 call for D was not verified on the DNA. TRBV21-1 is a documented pseudogene. The CDR3 runs 15 residues. DNA for the CDR3: TGTGCCAGCAGCAGTGGGCGGGGGACGGCCTACGAGCAGTACTTC. It yields the protein CASSSGRGTAYEQYF.

This clone was seen only a few times. The V call is TRBV5-8, the J call TRBJ1-2; D unclear. This CDR3 has 11 residues. V gave up 0 bases and J gave up 3 bases, with 0 bases separating them. Per germline, CDR1 SGHTS and CDR2 YDEGEE. The CDR3 protein is CASSLDYGYTF. Written as DNA, the CDR3 is TGTGCCAGCAGCTTGGACTATGGCTACACCTTC.

The rearrangement uses TRBV5-6 and TRBJ2-2, with D tentatively TRBD2 (5 bases). Trimming shortened V by 2 bases and J by 5 bases, and 7 bases separated the two germline ends. This CDR3 has 13 residues. Germline loops: CDR1 SGHDT, CDR2 YYEEEE. The CDR3 DNA reads TGTGCCAGCAGCTTTCGGAGGACCGGGGAGCTGTTTTTT. Its protein product is CASSFRRTGELFF.

The CDR3 bases are TGTGCCAGCAGCTCTCGGGGCACCATATATTTT. Its protein is CASSSRGTIYF. The chain recombines TRBV28 with TRBJ1-3; D gene ambiguous. V was shortened by 6 bases and J by 9 bases, with 9 bases between the two germline ends. CDR3 length equals 11 residues. In germline, CDR1 is MDHEN, CDR2 SYDVKM.

The V and J genes are TRBV27 and TRBJ1-5; D is unclear. Germline CDR1 MNHEY, CDR2 SMNVEV (reference sequence). The CDR3 has 12 residues. V shed 5 bases and J shed 7 bases, with 9 bases lying between them. CDR3: CASSRVGQPQHF. CDR3 nucleotide sequence: TGTGCCAGCAGTCGGGTTGGGCAGCCCCAGCATTTT.

The gene calls are TRBV5-1 and TRBJ2-2; 10 positions match TRBD2. The CDR3 totals 16 residues. Germline V gives CDR1 SGHRS, CDR2 YFSETQ. With 3 bases clipped from V and 3 bases from J, the junction kept 5 bases outside the gene matches. The CDR3 here is CASSSTSGVYTGELFF. The CDR3 nucleotides are TGCGCCAGCAGCTCCACTAGCGGGGTTTACACCGGGGAGCTGTTTTTT.

This clone occurred once. The gene calls are TRBV10-2 and TRBJ1-1; D remains unclear. Germline values: CDR1 WSHSY, CDR2 SAAADI. The CDR3 has 13 amino acids. V shed 7 bases and J shed 7 bases, with 16 bases lying between them. The chain's CDR3 is CASIRPSASEAFF. CDR3 sequence (DNA): TGCGCCAGCATCCGCCCTTCGGCCAGTGAAGCTTTCTTT.

The chain uses TRBV7-8 and TRBJ1-5, with D maybe TRBD1 (5 bases). The CDR3 spans 14 residues. Germline V CDR1 and CDR2: SGHVS, FQNEAQ. V lost 2 bases to trimming and J lost 5 bases, with 10 bases between them. CDR3 protein: CASSLTRGDQPQHF. The CDR3 nucleotides are TGTGCCAGCAGCTTAACCCGAGGGGATCAGCCCCAGCATTTT.

The rearrangement joins TRBV7-9 to TRBJ2-1; D not certain. Trimming took 7 bases from V and 0 from J, leaving 10 bases between them. In germline, CDR1 is SEHNR, CDR2 FQNEAQ (reference sequence). This CDR3 has 14 residues. In DNA form, the CDR3 reads TGTGCCAGCAAGGGCCGAAACTCCTACAATGAGCAGTTCTTC. Translated: CASKGRNSYNEQFF.

The chain links TRBV5-6 to TRBJ2-4; D is perhaps TRBD1 or TRBD2 (5 bases each). From germline, CDR1 is SGHDT and CDR2 YYEEEE. The V end lost 0 bases, the J end lost 4 bases, and 8 bases lay between the germline ends. The CDR3 length is 14 residues. This CDR3 reads CASSLGGVKNIQYF. The DNA of the CDR3 is TGTGCCAGCAGCTTGGGAGGGGTAAAAAACATTCAGTACTTC.

This clone was recorded only once. This chain uses TRBV28 with TRBJ1-1, with D tentatively TRBD1 (6 bases). CDR3 length: 16 amino acids. Germline values: CDR1 MDHEN, CDR2 SYDVKM. V was trimmed by 6 bases and J by 1 base, leaving 18 bases between them. CDR3 amino acids: CASRSRGSPQNTEAFF. CDR3 bases: TGTGCCAGCAGGTCCAGGGGATCTCCGCAGAACACTGAAGCTTTCTTT.

CDR3 DNA: TGTGCCAGCTCACCACTAGGGAGTTTACCTTCGGGTACAGATACGCAGTATTTT. It translates to CASSPLGSLPSGTDTQYF. V and J are TRBV18 and TRBJ2-3, with D tentatively TRBD2 (5 bases). The CDR3 totals 18 residues. Trimming shortened V by 1 base and J by 3 bases, and 20 bases separated the two germline ends. Looked up from germline, CDR1 is KGHSH and CDR2 is LQKENI.

A single count supports this clone. V gene TRBV28 combines with J gene TRBJ1-1; D possibly corresponds to TRBD1 (5 bases). This CDR3 has 14 residues. Germline CDR1 MDHEN, CDR2 SYDVKM. V shed 7 bases and J shed 4 bases, with 16 bases lying between them. The CDR3 protein is CASTPLGVSTEAFF. The CDR3 bases are TGTGCCAGCACTCCACTGGGGGTTAGCACTGAAGCTTTCTTT.

V usage is TRBV19 and J usage is TRBJ1-1; maybe TRBD1 (5 bases). Germline lookup yields CDR1 LNHDA and CDR2 SQIVND (reference sequence). This CDR3 has 12 residues. Deletions cut 3 bases from V and 6 bases from J, with 8 bases between. The DNA for the CDR3 is TGTGCCAGTAGTATGAGGGACGCTGAAGCTTTCTTT. This encodes CASSMRDAEAFF.

This sequence joins TRBV6-6 and TRBJ2-3; 8 bases fit TRBD2. Germline assignment: CDR1 MNHNY and CDR2 SVGAGI (reference sequence). The CDR3 extends over 17 amino acids. Trimming removed 5 bases from V and 5 bases from J; junction bases left unmatched: 15. The CDR3 reads CASSRLSPGGAGDTQYF. CDR3 coding DNA: TGTGCCAGCAGTCGTCTCAGCCCCGGGGGGGCTGGAGATACGCAGTATTTT.

The chain recombines TRBV19 with TRBJ2-3, with 9 positions matching TRBD1. CDR1 and CDR2 (germline): LNHDA, SQIVND (reference sequence). The CDR3 spans 16 residues. V shed 6 bases and J 4 bases; nucleotides not matched to a gene: 11. Here the CDR3 reads CASSQGQGIPSDTQYF. The DNA of the CDR3 is TGTGCCAGTAGCCAAGGACAGGGGATCCCCTCAGATACGCAGTATTTT. Full variable domain (missing parts from reference TRBV19 and TRBJ2-3): DGGITQSPKYLFRKEGQNVTLSCEQNLNHDAMYWYRQDPGQGLRLIYYSQIVNDFQKGDIAEGYSVSREKKESFPLTVTSAQKNPTAFYLCASSQGQGIPSDTQYFGPGTRLTVL.

This chain uses TRBV11-2 with TRBJ1-2, with D hard to call. Germline V gene sequence: CDR1 SGHAT, CDR2 FQNNGV. This CDR3 spans 12 amino acids. Trimming removed 2 bases at V and 2 bases at J, with 3 bases between. CDR3 DNA sequence: TGTGCCAGCAGCTTAAGGAACTATGGCTACACCTTC. Translating it yields CASSLRNYGYTF.

This chain connects TRBV11-1 to TRBJ1-2, with a tentative D call TRBD1 (5 bases). Looked up from germline, CDR1 is SGHAT and CDR2 is FQDESV (reference sequence). Trimming stripped 3 bases from V and 4 bases from J, with 12 bases between. The length of the CDR3 is 14 residues. The CDR3 nucleotides are TGTGCCAGCAGCTTTAATGAGGGGCCCTATGGCTACACCTTC. Its protein product is CASSFNEGPYGYTF.

The chain combines TRBV6-1 with TRBJ2-5; D not resolved. From germline, CDR1 is MNHNS and CDR2 SASEGT. The CDR3 spans 13 residues. The germline V and J ends were trimmed by 2 bases and 2 bases, with 6 bases remaining between them. The CDR3 region has the DNA TGTGCCAGCAGTGAAATGCTGCAAGAGACCCAGTACTTC. It translates to CASSEMLQETQYF.

The chain couples TRBV30 to TRBJ2-6, with D possibly matching TRBD2 (6 bases). V was shortened by 5 bases and J by 3 bases, with 8 bases between the two germline ends. The CDR3 consists of 13 residues. Germline V CDR1 and CDR2: GTSNPN, SVGIG (reference sequence). Here the CDR3 DNA reads TGTGCCTGGGGAGGGTTTGGGGCCAACGTCCTGACTTTC. Encoded protein: CAWGGFGANVLTF.

The chain combines TRBV28 with TRBJ1-2; 10 bases match TRBD1. The J segment lost 3 bases and the V segment lost 5 bases, leaving 6 bases of the junction unmatched. The length of the CDR3 is 15 residues. CDR1 and CDR2 (germline): MDHEN, SYDVKM. CDR3: CASSVAGTGDYGYTF. Here the CDR3 DNA reads TGTGCCAGCAGTGTGGCCGGGACAGGGGACTATGGCTACACCTTC.

V usage is TRBV19 and J usage is TRBJ2-1; D not resolved. Looked up from germline, CDR1 is LNHDA and CDR2 is SQIVND (reference sequence). Trimming cost V 4 bases and J 6 bases, with 10 bases left between them. The CDR3 is 13 residues long. The chain's CDR3 is CASSNRQVNEQFF. DNA for the CDR3: TGTGCCAGTAGTAACCGGCAGGTCAATGAGCAGTTCTTC.

The rearrangement joins TRBV2 to TRBJ1-2, with 12 positions matching TRBD1. CDR3 size: 14 residues. Trimming at V came to 10 bases and at J to 4 bases, leaving 7 bases not matched to a gene. Germline V lookup: CDR1 SNHLY, CDR2 FYNNEI. The CDR3 loop is CAISGTGGAYGYTF. CDR3 nucleotide sequence: TGTGCCATTTCCGGGACAGGGGGCGCCTATGGCTACACCTTC.